These 24 T cell receptor beta chains came from one sample sequenced in a study of T cells in Graves' hyperthyroidism and ophthalmopathy (dated by TCRdb to between 2018 and 2021). Libraries came from multiplex PCR. The run used an Illumina HiSeq 2000. The TCR beta CDR3 regions were amplified from the RNA transcripts. The first round of RT-PCR for the TCR CDR3 was performed with the HTBI primer set and the Qiagen OneStep RT-PCR kit. In-frame beta chains were kept once TCRdb had trimmed the public reads at Q25 with fastp and called clones with MiXCR. Every entry covers one CDR3 protein and lists the most common genes and DNA from its rows. This sample lists approximately 690,000 distinct CDR3 sequences; roughly 15% were detected once. The biggest ten clones account for under 15% of the sample. Specimen: blood. Receptors were obtained from a woman aged 45-59 years with Graves' ophthalmopathy.

This clonotype was recorded many times. The V gene is TRBV5-1, the J gene TRBJ1-1; possible D gene TRBD1, 6 bases. Trimming cost V 0 bases and J 11 bases, with 8 bases left between them. From germline, CDR1 is SGHRS and CDR2 YFSETQ. The CDR3 loop spans 11 amino acids. DNA for the CDR3: TGCGCCAGCAGCTTGGGACAGGTTGCTTTCTTT. This encodes CASSLGQVAFF.

This clonotype was counted a single time. The chain links TRBV6-2 or TRBV6-3 to TRBJ2-1; TRBD2 agrees at 9 bases. This CDR3 is 16 amino acids long. V lost 4 bases to trimming and J lost 6 bases; unmatched junction nucleotides: 10. The V gene's germline CDR1 is MNHEY and CDR2 SVGEGT. The CDR3 loop is CASSSLPGLAGNEQFF. In DNA form, the CDR3 reads TGTGCCAGCAGTTCTCTACCGGGACTAGCTGGCAATGAGCAGTTCTTC.

This clonotype was picked up many times. The chain recombines TRBV28 with TRBJ2-7; TRBD1 aligns across 9 bases. V was clipped by 6 bases and J by 1 base; unmatched bases: 4. This CDR3 spans 14 amino acids. Germline V gene lookup returns CDR1 MDHEN and CDR2 SYDVKM. CDR3 sequence (DNA): TGTGCCAGCAGCTTAGGGACAGGGTCCTACGAGCAGTACTTC. It translates to CASSLGTGSYEQYF.

Many counts were recorded for this clonotype. The chain couples TRBV14 to TRBJ1-2, with D unresolved. Germline loops: CDR1 SGHDN, CDR2 FVKESK. V was cut by 0 bases and J by 0 bases, with 14 bases left in between. The CDR3 contains 17 residues. Here the CDR3 reads CASSQDKWGTSNYGYTF. CDR3 in DNA: TGTGCCAGCAGCCAAGATAAGTGGGGAACCTCTAACTATGGCTACACCTTC.

This clonotype has a count of ten or more. The chain carries TRBV12-3 or TRBV12-4 and TRBJ2-1, with D unclear. Trimming shortened V by 2 bases and J by 12 bases, and 17 bases separated the two germline ends. This CDR3 comprises 14 residues. Written as DNA, the CDR3 is TGTGCCAGCAGTTTACGAACGGTTGGCGGAGCGCAGTTCTTC. Translation: CASSLRTVGGAQFF.

The V gene is TRBV12-3 or TRBV12-4, the J gene TRBJ1-2; tentative D call: TRBD1 (5 bases). The CDR3 extends over 15 amino acids. V was trimmed by 6 bases and J by 0 bases, leaving 14 bases between them. The CDR3 reads CASSTRTKANYGYTF. CDR3 DNA: TGTGCCAGCAGCACAAGGACAAAAGCTAACTATGGCTACACCTTC.

This clonotype was detected ten times or more. The chain carries TRBV3-1 and TRBJ1-6, with D perhaps matching TRBD1 (6 bases). V was cut by 1 base and J by 7 bases, with 8 bases left in between. The germline V gene has CDR1 LGHDT and CDR2 YNNKEL (reference sequence). This CDR3 has 14 residues. For the CDR3, the DNA is TGTGCCAGCAGCCAAGCAGGGGTCAATTCACCCCTCCACTTT. Its translation is CASSQAGVNSPLHF.

The CDR3 bases are TGTGCCAGTAGTTCCGAGCATACGCAGTATTTT. It encodes CASSSEHTQYF. J is TRBJ2-3 and V is TRBV19; D remains ambiguous. The germline V gene encodes CDR1 LNHDA and CDR2 SQIVND (reference sequence). V was clipped by 5 bases and J by 7 bases, with 7 bases between them. The CDR3 is 11 residues long.

Ten or more counts support this clonotype. The rearrangement uses TRBV29-1 and TRBJ2-5; 7 bases agree with TRBD1. Per germline, CDR1 SQVTM and CDR2 ANQGSEA. The CDR3 runs 13 residues. J was trimmed by 2 bases and V by 6 bases; bases with no gene match: 6. The CDR3 loop reads CSVAGTAQETQYF. In DNA form, the CDR3 reads TGCAGCGTCGCCGGGACAGCACAAGAGACCCAGTACTTC.

This clonotype was counted ten times or more. V gene TRBV12-3 or TRBV12-4 combines with J gene TRBJ2-5; 14 nucleotides align to TRBD2. The J segment lost 1 base and the V segment lost 4 bases, leaving 5 bases of the junction unmatched. This CDR3 is built from 17 residues. CDR3 region: CASSSGLAGALQETQYF. CDR3 nucleotides: TGTGCCAGCAGTTCGGGACTAGCGGGAGCGCTCCAAGAGACCCAGTACTTC.

This clonotype was picked up a small number of times. The DNA for the CDR3 is TGTGCCAGCAGCCAAGGCCCGGGACAGGGGGCGCCGGTCACTGAAGCTTTCTTT. Translation gives CASSQGPGQGAPVTEAFF. The rearrangement joins TRBV14 to TRBJ1-1, with 12 bases fitting TRBD1. CDR3 length: 18 residues. CDR1 and CDR2 (germline): SGHDN, FVKESK. V lost 1 base, J lost 4 bases, and 10 bases stayed unmatched.

The chain uses TRBV12-3 or TRBV12-4 and TRBJ2-3; 9 nucleotides align to TRBD2. The CDR3 is made up of 19 amino acids. The trim removed 6 bases at V and 2 bases at J, leaving 18 bases unmatched. This chain's CDR3 is CASSVATVVSGRTTDTQYF. Here the CDR3 DNA reads TGTGCCAGCAGCGTAGCTACGGTTGTAAGCGGGAGGACCACAGATACGCAGTATTTT.

In its sample, this clonotype was seen many times. The rearrangement links TRBV7-9 to TRBJ2-7; D possibly corresponds to TRBD2 (6 bases). The ends were cut back, 1 base at V and 2 bases at J, with 15 bases in the middle. There are 16 residues in the CDR3. Per the germline V gene, CDR1 is SEHNR and CDR2 is FQNEAQ (reference sequence). The CDR3 DNA follows: TGTGCCAGCAGCTTAGTGGCCCAGCGGGTCCCCTACGAGCAGTACTTC. Translating it yields CASSLVAQRVPYEQYF. The whole variable domain, filled in from reference TRBV7-9 and TRBJ2-7, reads DTGVSQNPRHKITKRGQNVTFRCDPISEHNRLYWYRQTLGQGPEFLTYFQNEAQLEKSRLLSDRFSAERPKGSFSTLEIQRTEQGDSAMYLCASSLVAQRVPYEQYFGPGTRLTVT.

This clonotype was recorded many times. The J gene is TRBJ2-4, the V gene TRBV28, with 12 bases matching TRBD2. The CDR3 runs 16 residues. The germline gives CDR1 MDHEN, CDR2 SYDVKM. The trim removed 5 bases at V and 3 bases at J, leaving 5 bases unmatched. In nucleotides, the CDR3 is TGTGCCAGCAGTGCCGGACTAGCGGGACTCAAAAACATTCAGTACTTC. Its translation is CASSAGLAGLKNIQYF.

This clonotype was counted only a few times. The V gene is TRBV24-1, the J gene TRBJ2-2, with 8 bases fitting TRBD2. V trimming: 7 bases; J trimming: 0 bases; junction bases outside the gene matches: 6. CDR3 size: 16 residues. Per the germline V gene, CDR1 is KGHDR and CDR2 is SFDVKD. CDR3 sequence: CATRPTSGANTGELFF. As DNA, the CDR3 is TGTGCCACCAGACCAACTAGCGGTGCGAACACCGGGGAGCTGTTTTTT.

As for this clonotype: A much larger clone lies a single base off, so this may be a read error. The CDR3, as DNA: TGTGCCAGCTCACCGAAGGCGGGGGCTCGATATGGCTACACCTTC. Its protein is CASSPKAGARYGYTF. The chain combines TRBV18 with TRBJ1-2; a weak D match, TRBD1 (6 bases). The CDR3 spans 15 residues. V dropped 3 bases and J dropped 5 bases, with 16 bases sitting between them. From germline, CDR1 is KGHSH and CDR2 LQKENI.

The rearrangement links TRBV6-1 to TRBJ1-3; TRBD1 might be the D (5 bases). Trimming left V 6 bases short and J 2 bases short, with 14 bases between. The CDR3 runs to 15 residues. Germline V gene sequence: CDR1 MNHNS, CDR2 SASEGT. This CDR3 is CASRVGVSAGNTIYF. CDR3 sequence (DNA): TGTGCCAGCAGAGTAGGGGTTTCGGCTGGAAACACCATATATTTT.

This clonotype has at least ten counts. The rearrangement links TRBV13 to TRBJ1-1; D ambiguous. Germline V lookup: CDR1 PRHDT, CDR2 FYEKMQ (reference sequence). The CDR3 totals 15 residues. Trimming shortened V by 0 bases and J by 2 bases, and 10 bases separated the two germline ends. Written as DNA, the CDR3 is TGTGCCAGCAGCTTAGGCCATCTCGGAAACACTGAAGCTTTCTTT. This translates into CASSLGHLGNTEAFF.

Many counts were recorded for this clonotype. The CDR3: CASSLASPSGRIETQYF. The CDR3 nucleotides are TGTGCCAGCAGCTTAGCGTCCCCTAGCGGGAGGATAGAGACCCAGTACTTC. The chain is built from TRBV7-2 and TRBJ2-5, with 11 bases lining up with TRBD2. In germline, CDR1 is SGHTA, CDR2 FQGNSA. V lost 0 bases and J lost 4; bases outside the gene matches: 7. CDR3 length: 17 residues.

This clonotype was picked up many times. CDR3 nucleotide sequence: TGTGCCAGCAGCCAGAAACAGGTTCCTAGCACAGATACGCAGTATTTT. Residues: CASSQKQVPSTDTQYF. This sequence joins TRBV7-2 and TRBJ2-3; perhaps TRBD1 as D (5 bases). Germline lookup yields CDR1 SGHTA and CDR2 FQGNSA. The CDR3 has 16 amino acids. V gave up 5 bases and J gave up 0 bases, with 15 bases separating them.

This clonotype was counted at least ten times. The gene calls are TRBV3-1 and TRBJ2-1; D gene unclear. Between the trimmed V and J ends, which lost 1 base and 5 bases, there was a span of 12 bases. CDR3 length: 15 residues. CDR1 LGHDT and CDR2 YNNKEL come from the germline V gene (reference sequence). The CDR3 sequence is CASSQVADGNNEQFF. CDR3 nucleotides: TGTGCCAGCAGCCAAGTAGCAGACGGAAACAATGAGCAGTTCTTC.

Turning to this clonotype: Compared with germline, one end of the junction differs, possibly owing to a read error. V usage is TRBV4-3 and J usage is TRBJ2-3, with D perhaps TRBD2 (5 bases). CDR1 and CDR2 from the germline V gene are LGHNA and YSLEER. This CDR3 has 17 amino acids. This CDR3 reads CASRQDLVGGPTDTQYF. The CDR3 bases are TGCGCCAGCAGACAAGATCTCGTCGGAGGCCCCACAGATACGCAGTATTTT.

The CDR3 DNA reads as TGTGCCAGCAAACTAGCGGGAGCAGATACGCAGTATTTT. It encodes CASKLAGADTQYF. The rearrangement links TRBV7-9 to TRBJ2-3; TRBD2 aligns across 11 bases. After removal of 7 bases from V and 4 bases from J, the junction contained 1 base not matched to a gene. CDR3 size: 13 residues. CDR1 and CDR2 (germline): SEHNR, FQNEAQ (reference sequence). Drawing the rest from reference TRBV7-9 and TRBJ2-3, the complete variable domain is DTGVSQNPRHKITKRGQNVTFRCDPISEHNRLYWYRQTLGQGPEFLTYFQNEAQLEKSRLLSDRFSAERPKGSFSTLEIQRTEQGDSAMYLCASKLAGADTQYFGPGTRLTVL.

At least ten counts were recorded for this clonotype. The V gene is TRBV28, the J gene TRBJ2-3, with D uncertain. This CDR3 has 12 residues. Germline CDR1 is MDHEN and CDR2 is SYDVKM. V was pared by 5 bases and J by 0 bases, with 3 bases between. The DNA for the CDR3 is TGTGCCAGCAGTACAAGCACAGATACGCAGTATTTT. Its protein product is CASSTSTDTQYF.